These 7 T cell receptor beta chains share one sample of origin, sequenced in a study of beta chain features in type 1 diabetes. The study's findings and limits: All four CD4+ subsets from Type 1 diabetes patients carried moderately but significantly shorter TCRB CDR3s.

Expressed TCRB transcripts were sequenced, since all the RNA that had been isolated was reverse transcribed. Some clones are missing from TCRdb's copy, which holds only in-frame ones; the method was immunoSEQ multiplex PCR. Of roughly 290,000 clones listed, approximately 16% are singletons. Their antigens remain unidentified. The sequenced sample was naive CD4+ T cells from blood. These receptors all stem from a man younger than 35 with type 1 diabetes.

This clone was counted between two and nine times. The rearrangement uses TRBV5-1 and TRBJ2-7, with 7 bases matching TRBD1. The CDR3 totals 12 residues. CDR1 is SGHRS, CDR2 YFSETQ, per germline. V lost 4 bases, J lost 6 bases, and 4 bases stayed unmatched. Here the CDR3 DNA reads TGCGCCAGCAGCGAGGGACAGTCCGAGCAGTACTTC. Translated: CASSEGQSEQYF.

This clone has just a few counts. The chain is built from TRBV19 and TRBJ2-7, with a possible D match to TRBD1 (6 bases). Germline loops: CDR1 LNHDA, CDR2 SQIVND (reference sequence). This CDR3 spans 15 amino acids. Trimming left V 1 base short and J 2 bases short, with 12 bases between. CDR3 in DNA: TGTGCCAGTAGTATAGGGACAGAGATGACCTACGAGCAGTACTTC. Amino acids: CASSIGTEMTYEQYF.

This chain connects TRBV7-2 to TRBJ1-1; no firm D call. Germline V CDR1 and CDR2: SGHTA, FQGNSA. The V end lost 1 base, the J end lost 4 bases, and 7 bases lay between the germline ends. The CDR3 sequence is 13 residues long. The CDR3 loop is CASSLGWSTEAFF. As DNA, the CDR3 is TGTGCCAGCAGCTTAGGGTGGAGCACTGAAGCTTTCTTT. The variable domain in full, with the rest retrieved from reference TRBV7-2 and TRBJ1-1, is GAGVSQSPSNKVTEKGKDVELRCDPISGHTALYWYRQSLGQGLEFLIYFQGNSAPDKSGLPSDRFSAERTGGSVSTLTIQRTQQEDSAVYLCASSLGWSTEAFFGQGTRLTVV.

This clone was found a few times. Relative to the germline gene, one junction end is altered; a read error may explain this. In nucleotides, the CDR3 is TGTGCCAGCAGCCTAGCCGCCAGCGGGATTTACAATGAGCAGTTCTTC. Translation gives CASSLAASGIYNEQFF. The genes are TRBV7-7 and TRBJ2-1, with 7 bases aligning to TRBD2. The CDR3 extends over 16 amino acids. The germline V gene has CDR1 SSHAT and CDR2 FNYEAQ (reference sequence).

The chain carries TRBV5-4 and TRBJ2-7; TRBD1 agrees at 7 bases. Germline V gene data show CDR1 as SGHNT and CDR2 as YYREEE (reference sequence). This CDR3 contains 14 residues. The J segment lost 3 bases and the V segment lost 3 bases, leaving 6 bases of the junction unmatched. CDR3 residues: CASSWGQRHYEQYF. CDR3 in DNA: TGTGCCAGCAGCTGGGGACAGAGGCACTACGAGCAGTACTTC.

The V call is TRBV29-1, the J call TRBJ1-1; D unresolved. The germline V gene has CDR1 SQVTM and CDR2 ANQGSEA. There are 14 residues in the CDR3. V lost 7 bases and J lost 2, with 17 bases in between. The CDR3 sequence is CSARALLSNTEAFF. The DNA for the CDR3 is TGCAGCGCCCGAGCGCTGCTCTCTAACACTGAAGCTTTCTTT.

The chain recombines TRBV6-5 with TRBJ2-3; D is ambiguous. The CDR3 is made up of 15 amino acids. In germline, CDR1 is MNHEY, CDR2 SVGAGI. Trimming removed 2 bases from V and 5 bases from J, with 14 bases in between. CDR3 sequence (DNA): TGTGCCAGCAGTTACCAATCGCCCCAGGTAGATACGCAGTATTTT. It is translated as CASSYQSPQVDTQYF.